The clone carrying this T cell receptor (beta chain) was observed a handful of times. This sample stems from a study of blood T cells in healthy people across ages. Together with a sample-barcoded 5' primer, a J-beta primer mix was included in a second PCR lasting about 7 to 11 cycles. MiXCR, run by TCRdb on the 5' RACE reads, gives a single entry per CDR3 protein. The sample comprises under 2 million distinct CDR3 sequences, about 32% of which are singletons, and around 11% rests with the top ten. Trimming took 4 bases from V and 3 from J, leaving 15 bases between them. The germline gives CDR1 LGHNT, CDR2 FRNRAP. The CDR3 spans 15 residues.

Sequenced: blood. The source of this sequence is a woman in her twenties or thirties in good health. The V and J genes are TRBV12-5 and TRBJ2-5; possible D gene TRBD1, 7 bases. CDR3 protein: CASGSDRDFEETQYF. The CDR3 DNA sequence: TGTGCTAGTGGTTCAGACAGGGACTTTGAAGAGACCCAGTACTTC. Full variable domain (missing parts from reference TRBV12-5 and TRBJ2-5): DARVTQTPRHKVTEMGQEVTMRCQPILGHNTVFWYRQTMMQGLELLAYFRNRAPLDDSGMPKDRFSAEMPDATLATLKIQPSEPRDSAVYFCASGSDRDFEETQYFGPGTRLLVL.